Each of the 23 T cell receptor beta chains below was sequenced from the same sample in a study of control samples from healthy donors and cancer patients. Sequencing used immunoSEQ multiplex PCR; TCRdb keeps in-frame clones, though not all of them. Of under 200,000 clones listed, about 94% are singletons. Input material: PBMCs. The receptors here all came from a man aged 60 to 69 with colorectal cancer.

The genes are TRBV14 and TRBJ1-5; D is perhaps TRBD1 (5 bases). V shed 1 base and J shed 7 bases, with 17 bases lying between them. This CDR3 contains 16 residues. The germline V gene has CDR1 SGHDN and CDR2 FVKESK. CDR3 nucleotides: TGTGCCAGCAGCCAAGTATCGGGGGATAGAGGCCAGCCCCAGCATTTT. Protein product: CASSQVSGDRGQPQHF.

The rearrangement joins TRBV5-1 to TRBJ1-5; 8 nucleotides line up with TRBD1. CDR1 and CDR2 from the germline V gene are SGHRS and YFSETQ. The CDR3 sequence is 15 residues long. Trimming took 0 bases from V and 4 from J; bases not matched to a gene: 3. CDR3 residues: CASSLGTGGNQPQHF. The CDR3 DNA is TGCGCCAGCAGCTTGGGAACAGGGGGGAATCAGCCCCAGCATTTT.

The chain has TRBV6-5 and TRBJ2-7; either TRBD1 or TRBD2 may fit D (6 bases each). The length of the CDR3 is 15 residues. Trimming cost V 4 bases and J 2 bases, with 15 bases left between them. In germline, CDR1 is MNHEY, CDR2 SVGAGI. The chain's CDR3 is CASSWGARGPYEQYF. The CDR3 coding sequence is TGTGCCAGCAGTTGGGGGGCGCGAGGTCCCTACGAGCAGTACTTC.

V gene TRBV3-1 (or the pseudogene TRBV3-2) combines with J gene TRBJ1-6; 7 nucleotides align to TRBD1. V was clipped by 3 bases and J by 8 bases; unmatched bases: 7. CDR1 and CDR2 (germline): LGHDT, YNNKEL (reference sequence). The CDR3 has 15 amino acids. The CDR3 region has the DNA TGTGCCAGCAGCCACAGGACAGGACGGGATTCACCCCTCCACTTT. It encodes CASSHRTGRDSPLHF.

The chain joins TRBV5-4 to TRBJ1-6, with TRBD1 as a possible D gene (5 bases). Germline CDR1 SGHNT, CDR2 YYREEE (reference sequence). The germline V and J ends were trimmed by 2 bases and 2 bases, with 14 bases remaining between them. The CDR3 is made up of 17 amino acids. In DNA, the CDR3 is TGTGCCAGCAGCTTCTACCTGGGGGACGCCTATAATTCACCCCTCCACTTT. This translates into CASSFYLGDAYNSPLHF.

The J gene is TRBJ1-2, the V gene TRBV6-1; no reliable D call. V was pared by 1 base and J by 4 bases, with 7 bases between. Germline V CDR1 and CDR2: MNHNS, SASEGT. The CDR3 is 13 amino acids. CDR3 residues: CASSEGVGYGYTF. The CDR3, as DNA: TGTGCCAGCAGTGAAGGAGTGGGCTATGGCTACACCTTC.

The CDR3 sequence: CASSGRGDATDTQYF. The CDR3 DNA follows: TGTGCCAGCAGCGGCCGGGGGGACGCCACAGATACGCAGTATTTT. The chain recombines TRBV9 with TRBJ2-3; 7 bases fit TRBD2. The CDR3 covers 15 residues. Germline loops: CDR1 SGDLS, CDR2 YYNGEE. V dropped 3 bases and J dropped 2; count of bases not matched to a gene: 6.

Only one count was recorded for this clone. The gene calls are TRBV2 and TRBJ1-5, with D unresolved. Germline lookup yields CDR1 SNHLY and CDR2 FYNNEI. V was trimmed by 2 bases and J by 0 bases, leaving 11 bases between them. This CDR3 spans 16 amino acids. CDR3 sequence (DNA): TGTGCCAGCAGTGAACGTACATCGTATAGCAATCAGCCCCAGCATTTT. Its protein product is CASSERTSYSNQPQHF.

V usage is TRBV19 and J usage is TRBJ1-3; tentatively, D is TRBD1 (6 bases). The germline V gene has CDR1 LNHDA and CDR2 SQIVND (reference sequence). V gave up 5 bases and J gave up 8 bases, with 19 bases separating them. The length of the CDR3 is 15 residues. Written as DNA, the CDR3 is TGTGCCAGTAGTCCTTCGACAGGAGGATGGGACACCATATATTTT. This encodes CASSPSTGGWDTIYF.

The CDR3 DNA is TGTGCCAGCAGTACTCTAGTACTCTCCTACGAGCAGTACTTC. The encoded protein is CASSTLVLSYEQYF. The rearrangement uses TRBV28 and TRBJ2-7; D is unresolved. Trimming stripped 5 bases from V and 0 bases from J, with 11 bases between. The germline V gene encodes CDR1 MDHEN and CDR2 SYDVKM. This CDR3 has 14 residues.

V usage is TRBV7-2 and J usage is TRBJ2-1; tentative D call: TRBD2 (6 bases). The CDR3 contains 14 residues. Trimming removed 5 bases from V and 8 bases from J, with 16 bases in between. The germline V gene has CDR1 SGHTA and CDR2 FQGNSA. CDR3 in amino acids: CASSPGTLIDEQFF. In nucleotides, the CDR3 is TGTGCCAGCAGCCCCGGGACTCTAATTGATGAGCAGTTCTTC.

The chain uses TRBV7-9 and TRBJ1-6; D is perhaps TRBD1 (5 bases). Germline V gene data show CDR1 as SEHNR and CDR2 as FQNEAQ (reference sequence). Trimming took 1 base from V and 9 from J, leaving 13 bases between them. There are 15 residues in the CDR3. The CDR3 protein is CASSLERAGRSPLHF. As DNA, the CDR3 is TGTGCCAGCAGCTTAGAAAGGGCAGGGCGTTCACCCCTCCACTTT.

The genes are TRBV11-3 and TRBJ2-2; 9 positions agree with TRBD1. CDR1 and CDR2 (germline): SGHNT, YENEEA. V lost 1 base and J lost 5; bases outside the gene matches: 8. The CDR3 length is 17 residues. CDR3 amino acids: CASSLGPSTGGTGELFF. CDR3 DNA: TGTGCCAGCAGCTTAGGACCTTCGACAGGGGGTACCGGGGAGCTGTTTTTT.

The CDR3 nucleotides read TGTGCCTGGAGCCCCGGTACTATCGCCATATATTTT. Its protein is CAWSPGTIAIYF. The genes are TRBV30 and TRBJ1-3; D unclear. The CDR3 consists of 12 residues. V was cut by 3 bases and J by 11 bases, with 14 bases left in between. Germline V gene data show CDR1 as GTSNPN and CDR2 as SVGIG (reference sequence).

The chain is built from TRBV9 and TRBJ2-6, with 8 bases that match TRBD2. Germline values: CDR1 SGDLS, CDR2 YYNGEE. V gave up 3 bases and J gave up 2 bases; unmatched junction bases: 4. The CDR3 consists of 16 residues. DNA of the CDR3: TGTGCCAGCAGCGGACGGGAGGGGCCTGGGGCCAACGTCCTGACTTTC. Amino acids: CASSGREGPGANVLTF. The variable domain in full, completed from reference TRBV9 and TRBJ2-6, reads DSGVTQTPKHLITATGQRVTLRCSPRSGDLSVYWYQQSLDQGLQFLIQYYNGEERAKGNILERFSAQQFPDLHSELNLSSLELGDSALYFCASSGREGPGANVLTFGAGSRLTVL.

The J gene is TRBJ2-7, the V gene TRBV5-1; the match to TRBD1 covers 9 bases. This CDR3 is 14 amino acids long. Germline V gives CDR1 SGHRS, CDR2 YFSETQ. Unmatched junction bases numbered 5, after V lost 4 bases and J lost 3 bases. The CDR3 protein is CASSPGQGGYEQYF. The CDR3 region has the DNA TGCGCCAGCAGCCCGGGACAGGGTGGCTACGAGCAGTACTTC.

The rearrangement links TRBV30 to TRBJ1-1; TRBD1 is a possible D gene (5 bases). The V end was cut by 2 bases, the J end by 5 bases, with 12 bases between. The germline CDR1 and CDR2 sequences are GTSNPN and SVGIG (reference sequence). The CDR3 is 13 residues long. CDR3 DNA: TGTGCCTGGAGTTGGGGGGAAGGGACTGAAGCTTTCTTT. Protein: CAWSWGEGTEAFF.

This rearrangement joins TRBV7-2 to TRBJ2-1; D is ambiguous. The CDR3 is 13 residues long. The V and J ends lost 3 bases and 4 bases respectively, with 7 bases between them. Per germline, CDR1 SGHTA and CDR2 FQGNSA. The CDR3 reads CASSLVRYNEQFF. CDR3 bases: TGTGCCAGCAGCTTGGTTCGGTACAATGAGCAGTTCTTC.

This chain connects TRBV4-1 to TRBJ2-5; 11 nucleotides line up with TRBD2. Germline CDR1 is MGHRA and CDR2 is YSYEKL. The CDR3 consists of 13 residues. V shed 4 bases and J 5 bases; nucleotides not matched to a gene: 0. The CDR3 nucleotides read TGCGCCAGCAGCCTAGCGGGGGGGGAGACCCAGTACTTC. Translation: CASSLAGGETQYF.

This rearrangement joins TRBV7-8 to TRBJ1-6; D might be TRBD1 (5 bases). CDR1 SGHVS and CDR2 FQNEAQ come from the germline V gene. The CDR3 extends over 16 amino acids. V lost 5 bases and J lost 7, with 18 bases in between. The CDR3 here is CASSRGAGIWNSPLHF. The CDR3 DNA reads TGTGCCAGCAGCCGCGGGGCAGGGATCTGGAATTCACCCCTCCACTTT.

This clone appeared a few times. The CDR3 nucleotides read TGTGCCAGCCGGGACATTTCTAACTATGGCTACACCTTC. Encoded protein: CASRDISNYGYTF. The gene calls are TRBV6-5 and TRBJ1-2, with D maybe TRBD1 (6 bases). CDR3 length: 13 residues. Per the germline V gene, CDR1 is MNHEY and CDR2 is SVGAGI. V lost 8 bases and J 0 bases, leaving 10 bases between the germline ends.

The rearrangement uses TRBV4-2 and TRBJ2-7; perhaps TRBD2 as D (5 bases). Germline CDR1 is LGHNA and CDR2 is YNFKEQ. The CDR3 runs 16 residues. Deletions cut 0 bases from V and 9 bases from J, with 21 bases between. DNA of the CDR3: TGTGCCAGCAGCCAAGATTTGCAGGCTTCTAGGACTCTGCAGTACTTC. Translating it yields CASSQDLQASRTLQYF.

In this sample, this clone turned up once. J is TRBJ1-2 and V is TRBV12-3 or TRBV12-4; D remains unclear. The CDR3 has 11 amino acids. Trimming pared 7 bases from V and 6 bases from J, leaving 9 bases between. The CDR3 region has the DNA TGTGCCAGCACCCGGACTGATGGCTACACCTTC. It specifies CASTRTDGYTF.